This T cell receptor beta chain emerged from a study of shared clonotypes between healthy human individuals (dated by TCRdb to 2019 to 2021). Notes on the research overall: The cohort included a few men and a couple of women between 18 and 49 years of age. For each donor, CD4 naive and CD4 memory were each run on three plates, CD8 naive on two plates, and CD8 memory on one plate. Blood TCR repertoires of roughly five healthy adults were deeply sequenced to estimate repertoire size and the extent of clonotype sharing between individuals. Libraries were prepared and TCR repertoires were sequenced by different laboratories using diverse techniques, in order to increase sequencing depth and limit assay-specific biases. Between about 0.8 and 8.9 billion PBMCs per donor were obtained by leukapheresis. General conclusions and limits of the study: Sharing across four donors was observed for 4.5% to 6.5% of naive CD4, less than 4% of naive CD8, about 2.3% of memory CD4, and roughly 0.43% of memory CD8 clonotypes. Because the study included a small number of donors, the genetic and exposure-history diversity represented was limited. Higher generation probabilities were observed for clonotypes shared by all four sorted-subset donors than for non-shared clonotypes. Pairwise subsampling indicated that sequencing depth was expected to affect the degree of clonotype sharing among donors. Estimated clonotype richness was generally larger for naive than for memory subsets. Only blood was sampled, and tissue TCR repertoires likely differ from those in blood. Even with the large sequencing depth, rarefaction of the sorted-subset datasets indicated that sequencing was incomplete.

Healthy HIV-negative adults with no recently reported acute infections or vaccinations were included as donors. Only Caucasian adults living in Nashville, Tennessee, USA were represented among the donors. Magnetic negative selection was used to enrich CD4+ T cells, after which naive cells were positively selected on CD45RA and the negative fraction became the memory subset. Blood was collected by leukapheresis, and PBMCs were isolated by Ficoll-Histopaque density gradient centrifugation and then cryopreserved in liquid nitrogen vapor phase. Purity and quantity of every magnetically sorted T cell population were checked by analytical flow cytometry. From each sorted fraction, genomic DNA was isolated and quantified by UV absorbance on a Nanodrop 2000c. Using the deep immunoSEQ assay, multiplex PCR amplified TCR CDR3 regions from genomic DNA. Genomic DNA extracted from each cell subset was distributed evenly over all wells of several immunoSEQ 96-well plates, and each plate served as one replicate. For sorted subsets, about 210 ng of genomic DNA, equivalent to around 30,000 T cell genomes, went into each replicate PCR. The purified libraries were quantified using a Qubit 3.0 fluorometer, sized with a Bioanalyzer 2100, and then quantified again using the KAPA Library Quantification kit. Every immunoSEQ 96-well plate was sequenced on a separate single-read 150-cycle Illumina NextSeq 550 flow cell. On the authors' methods: Because the immunoSEQ output held only junctional sequences and lacked quality scores, the filtering could not match the filtering applied to full-length reads. Sequences were annotated with PyIR, a Python wrapper for IgBLAST v1.9, and V/J genes and CDR3 were assigned using IMGT germline references. Any read was removed if the V/J assignment was weak (E-value above 1e-6), the CDR3 was missing, or the read contained stop codons, out-of-frame junctions, or ambiguous translated residues. V3J clonotypes were defined as sequences sharing an identical inferred V gene, J gene, and CDR3 amino acid sequence. Percentage overlap between repertoires was calculated by dividing the number of shared unique clonotypes by the size of the smaller repertoire. Three approaches were used to assess repertoire richness: RTK rarefaction, the Chao1 estimator, and Recon v2.1 estimates of unobserved clonotypes. Generation probabilities were computed with OLGA for all TCRbeta clonotypes obtained by the gDNA method from a handful of donors. Held by TCRdb, this immuneACCESS table contains in-frame sequences only and omits some clones. Under half of the omission traces to an unresolved V gene where checked; the cause of the rest is unknown. V, J and clone size are those of that table, while D and trimming were read from the DNA. The sample contains approximately 2.5 million clones, around 90% of them found a single time. The ten biggest clones cover 0.11% to 0.15% of the sample.

Worth noting for this clone: Its antigen is not yet known. No base qualities exist here, and no much larger clone lies one base off it.

Sequencing was done on a sample of naive CD4+ T cells sorted from blood. The cell subset or site label, as the study defines it: CD45RA+ positively selected. The sequence was obtained from a man aged 18 to 30 in good health.

The CDR3 region has the sequence CASSENTNYGYTF. The bases are TGCGCCAGCAGTGAGAACACTAACTATGGCTACACCTTC. The rearranged segments are TRBV10-1 and TRBJ1-2; no D gene can be assigned with confidence. The CDR3, from cysteine to phenylalanine, totals 13 residues. Left in the record is the CDR3 DNA by itself, 39 bases read in frame from the first base. Cut back by 2 bases and 0 bases, the V and J ends lie 4 bases apart. The germline V gene (reference sequence) supplies CDR1 WNHNN and CDR2 SYGVQD.